Following are 7 T cell receptor beta chains from one sample sequenced in a study of T cell responses to AZD1222 COVID-19 vaccine. Using immunoSEQ multiplex PCR, the repertoire was profiled, and TCRdb retains in-frame clones only, with some absent. Of 85,000 to 130,000 clones listed, over 85% were seen once; the top ten hold approximately 4.7%. Material: peripheral blood, obtained on day 0 of AZD1222 vaccination. Every receptor here comes from an adult in good health.

The chain links TRBV7-3 to TRBJ2-2; possibly TRBD2 for D (6 bases). Trimming took 3 bases from V and 5 from J, leaving 7 bases between them. The CDR3 totals 13 residues. Germline assignment: CDR1 SGHTA and CDR2 FQGTGA. The CDR3 coding sequence is TGTGCCAGCAGCTTCGGGGGAACCGGGGAGCTGTTTTTT. Translation: CASSFGGTGELFF.

This chain connects TRBV6-6 to TRBJ2-7, with 8 positions matching TRBD1. V lost 10 bases and J lost 0; bases outside the gene matches: 8. The CDR3 totals 14 residues. The germline gives CDR1 MNHNY, CDR2 SVGAGI (reference sequence). The CDR3 spells CATTGGTGSYEQYF. CDR3 DNA: TGTGCCACCACCGGTGGGACAGGCTCCTACGAGCAGTACTTC.

V gene TRBV6-5 combines with J gene TRBJ1-4; maybe TRBD1 (5 bases). V lost 2 bases and J lost 7, with 14 bases in between. The CDR3 runs 15 residues. Per the germline V gene, CDR1 is MNHEY and CDR2 is SVGAGI. The CDR3 DNA is TGTGCCAGCAGTTACCTGGGGGGTGGCGGTGAAAAACTGTTTTTT. This gives the protein CASSYLGGGGEKLFF.

The table lists this clone with a count of one. This rearrangement joins TRBV11-2 to TRBJ1-5, with a weak D call TRBD1 (5 bases). Germline loops: CDR1 SGHAT, CDR2 FQNNGV. V was clipped by 5 bases and J by 4 bases, with 12 bases between them. This CDR3 spans 14 amino acids. For the CDR3, the DNA is TGTGCCAGCAGCCCCTCGACAGCTAATCAGCCCCAGCATTTT. Protein: CASSPSTANQPQHF.

The CDR3 sequence is CASSLTGGIYGYTF. In nucleotides, the CDR3 is TGTGCCAGCAGTCTTACGGGGGGGATCTATGGCTACACCTTC. V and J are TRBV27 and TRBJ1-2; TRBD1 is a possible D gene (5 bases). Trimming cost V 5 bases and J 4 bases, with 14 bases left between them. Germline V gene sequence: CDR1 MNHEY, CDR2 SMNVEV (reference sequence). The CDR3 contains 14 residues.

The V call is TRBV2, the J call TRBJ1-5; possible D gene TRBD1, 5 bases. Per the germline V gene, CDR1 is SNHLY and CDR2 is FYNNEI. CDR3 size: 13 residues. Trimming took off 4 bases at V and 3 bases at J, with 7 bases between the two ends. Here the CDR3 reads CASSGGFNQPQHF. As DNA, the CDR3 is TGTGCCAGCAGTGGGGGGTTCAATCAGCCCCAGCATTTT.

J is TRBJ2-3 and V is TRBV28; D unresolved. The CDR3 loop spans 14 amino acids. Trimming shortened V by 8 bases and J by 0 bases, and 12 bases separated the two germline ends. Germline V lookup: CDR1 MDHEN, CDR2 SYDVKM. CDR3 in DNA: TGTGCCAGCCGTACTGCCGGCAGCACAGATACGCAGTATTTT. This encodes CASRTAGSTDTQYF. Drawing the rest from reference TRBV28 and TRBJ2-3, the complete variable domain is DVKVTQSSRYLVKRTGEKVFLECVQDMDHENMFWYRQDPGLGLRLIYFSYDVKMKEKGDIPEGYSVSREKKERFSLILESASTNQTSMYLCASRTAGSTDTQYFGPGTRLTVL.